The present entry profiles one T cell receptor (beta chain) with its context. The record originates from a study of blood T cell repertoires in COVID-19. Using immunoSEQ multiplex PCR, the repertoire was profiled, and TCRdb retains in-frame clones only, with some absent. The repertoire consists of under 350,000 clones, with under 90% occurring once and the leading ten covering about 4.2%. In terms of age and location, participants ranged from roughly 18 to 90 years and lived in about 25 US areas. Germline V gene lookup returns CDR1 LNHDA and CDR2 SQIVND (reference sequence). The ends were cut back, 5 bases at V and 2 bases at J, with 6 bases in the middle. This CDR3 has 12 amino acids.

Material for sequencing was PBMCs or T cells enriched from blood (not recorded which). The sequence was collected from a man under 40 who had recovered from COVID-19. The genes are TRBV19 and TRBJ2-5, with D maybe TRBD2 (5 bases). In DNA, the CDR3 is TGTGCCAGTAGTCGGGGACAAGAGACCCAGTACTTC. Protein: CASSRGQETQYF.